Following are 21 T cell receptor beta chains from one sample sequenced in a study of T cell repertoires in ileal Crohn's disease. Stated time point: neoterminal ileum biopsy at postoperative endoscopy, about 6 months after surgery. Assay: immunoSEQ multiplex PCR; the TCRdb copy retains only in-frame clones and omits some. The sample yields about 13,000 clones, more than 60% seen once. The sequenced sample consisted of ileal tissue. These receptors came from an adult with Crohn's disease.

V is TRBV6-6 and J is TRBJ2-5; 10 bases are a match to TRBD1. The CDR3 sequence is 16 residues long. The J segment lost 3 bases and the V segment lost 8 bases, leaving 12 bases of the junction unmatched. Per germline, CDR1 MNHNY and CDR2 SVGAGI (reference sequence). The CDR3 DNA follows: TGTGCCAGCCTCCTCGCCGCGGGACAGGGGAAAGAGACCCAGTACTTC. The encoded protein is CASLLAAGQGKETQYF.

CDR3 region: CASSLTAGGSETQYF. The DNA of the CDR3 is TGTGCCAGCAGCTTAACAGCGGGGGGCTCAGAGACCCAGTACTTC. This chain links TRBV7-3 with TRBJ2-5; 9 nucleotides match TRBD2. The CDR3 is made up of 15 amino acids. Germline lookup yields CDR1 SGHTA and CDR2 FQGTGA. Trimming at V came to 0 bases and at J to 4 bases, leaving 3 bases not matched to a gene.

V and J are TRBV14 and TRBJ1-6, with unresolved D. Germline V gene lookup returns CDR1 SGHDN and CDR2 FVKESK. V was clipped by 1 base and J by 7 bases, with 5 bases between them. The CDR3 contains 13 residues. The CDR3 sequence is CASSQVGNSPLHF. CDR3 in DNA: TGTGCCAGCAGCCAAGTCGGAAATTCACCCCTCCACTTT.

The chain has TRBV18 and TRBJ1-5; D unclear. V dropped 6 bases and J dropped 0 bases, with 12 bases sitting between them. The CDR3 totals 15 residues. Germline V gene data show CDR1 as KGHSH and CDR2 as LQKENI. CDR3 bases: TGTGCCAGCTCCCAGACCGAGGGTAGCAATCAGCCCCAGCATTTT. This translates into CASSQTEGSNQPQHF.

The chain joins TRBV18 to TRBJ2-1; D ambiguous. Germline-derived CDR1 and CDR2 are KGHSH and LQKENI. This CDR3 region has 11 residues. V lost 2 bases and J lost 7, with 3 bases in between. CDR3 nucleotide sequence: TGTGCCAGCTCACCAGAAAATGAGCAGTTCTTC. Translation: CASSPENEQFF.

The rearrangement uses TRBV7-8 and TRBJ1-1; perhaps TRBD1 as D (5 bases). This CDR3 is 14 amino acids long. Trimming left V 5 bases short and J 0 bases short, with 10 bases between. Germline V gene sequence: CDR1 SGHVS, CDR2 FQNEAQ. The CDR3, as DNA: TGTGCCAGCAGCGGTACAGGAATGAACACTGAAGCTTTCTTT. Its protein product is CASSGTGMNTEAFF.

This clone was seen only once. The chain carries TRBV6-5 and TRBJ2-5, with 7 nucleotides matching TRBD2. This CDR3 has 14 amino acids. V dropped 5 bases and J dropped 2; count of bases not matched to a gene: 5. In germline, CDR1 is MNHEY, CDR2 SVGAGI. The CDR3 here is CASSPSGLQETQYF. CDR3 DNA: TGTGCCAGCAGTCCCTCGGGACTACAAGAGACCCAGTACTTC.

J is TRBJ1-6 and V is TRBV10-2; D is uncertain. Germline V gene data show CDR1 as WSHSY and CDR2 as SAAADI. The CDR3 totals 16 residues. V was clipped by 0 bases and J by 7 bases, with 13 bases between them. In DNA form, the CDR3 reads TGCGCCAGCAGTGAGTCGAGTGACAAAGGGAATTCACCCCTCCACTTT. Encoded protein: CASSESSDKGNSPLHF.

This chain links TRBV5-6 with TRBJ2-1; D remains unclear. Germline lookup yields CDR1 SGHDT and CDR2 YYEEEE. This CDR3 contains 13 residues. V lost 4 bases and J 8 bases, leaving 13 bases between the germline ends. This CDR3 is CASSPLGIHEQFF. The CDR3, as DNA: TGTGCCAGCAGCCCTCTAGGGATCCATGAGCAGTTCTTC. The variable domain in full, completed from reference TRBV5-6 and TRBJ2-1, reads DAGVTQSPTHLIKTRGQQVTLRCSPKSGHDTVSWYQQALGQGPQFIFQYYEEEERQRGNFPDRFSGHQFPNYSSELNVNALLLGDSALYLCASSPLGIHEQFFGPGTRLTVL.

V usage is TRBV10-3 and J usage is TRBJ2-3; D call uncertain. The CDR3 loop spans 11 amino acids. Germline assignment: CDR1 ENHRY and CDR2 SYGVKD. Trimming removed 4 bases at V and 1 base at J, with 0 bases between. The CDR3 sequence: CAISGTDTQYF. CDR3 coding DNA: TGTGCCATCAGTGGCACAGATACGCAGTATTTT.

As to this clone: Other DNA variants within this sample encode the same CDR3. The CDR3 DNA reads TGTGCCAGCTCCGGACAGGATGACACTGAAGCTTTCTTT. Its protein is CASSGQDDTEAFF. The chain uses TRBV18 and TRBJ1-1, with 7 bases fitting TRBD1. With 6 bases clipped from V and 3 bases from J, the junction kept 4 bases outside the gene matches. Germline assignment: CDR1 KGHSH and CDR2 LQKENI. The CDR3 length is 13 residues.

This chain uses TRBV5-1 with TRBJ2-3, with TRBD1 identical over 7 bases. Losses at the gene ends were 0 bases for V and 0 bases for J; bases not matched to a gene: 4. Germline assignment: CDR1 SGHRS and CDR2 YFSETQ. CDR3 size: 16 residues. The CDR3 protein is CASSLAGGTSTDTQYF. As DNA, the CDR3 is TGCGCCAGCAGCTTGGCAGGGGGTACTAGCACAGATACGCAGTATTTT.

The chain carries TRBV30 and TRBJ1-1, with D maybe TRBD1 (5 bases). V gave up 2 bases and J gave up 3 bases, with 7 bases separating them. The CDR3 is 12 residues long. The germline V gene encodes CDR1 GTSNPN and CDR2 SVGIG (reference sequence). The CDR3 DNA reads TGTGCCTGGAGTAAGGGGTACACTGAAGCTTTCTTT. Translation gives CAWSKGYTEAFF.

The chain links TRBV6-5 to TRBJ1-1; 10 bases are a match to TRBD1. The length of the CDR3 is 14 residues. The germline gives CDR1 MNHEY, CDR2 SVGAGI. J lost 8 bases, V lost 4 bases, and 7 bases had no gene match. The CDR3 sequence: CASSSLGQGVEAFF. Here the CDR3 DNA reads TGTGCCAGCAGTTCCCTCGGACAGGGGGTCGAAGCTTTCTTT.

This clone was seen only a few times. This sample includes further DNA sequences coding for the same CDR3. The chain has TRBV27 and TRBJ1-1; D remains unclear. Trimming shortened V by 3 bases and J by 1 base, and 6 bases separated the two germline ends. The CDR3 runs 13 residues. The germline V gene has CDR1 MNHEY and CDR2 SMNVEV (reference sequence). In nucleotides, the CDR3 is TGTGCCAGCAGTTTCGGGAAGAACACTGAAGCTTTCTTT. It translates to CASSFGKNTEAFF.

The V and J genes are TRBV27 and TRBJ1-2; 7 positions match TRBD1. Germline CDR1 reads MNHEY; CDR2 reads SMNVEV (reference sequence). There are 16 residues in the CDR3. The V and J ends lost 2 bases and 8 bases, in that order; junction bases with no gene match: 14. CDR3: CASSLQTTQGFRGYTF. The CDR3, as DNA: TGTGCCAGCAGTTTACAAACGACACAGGGGTTTAGGGGCTACACCTTC.

The gene calls are TRBV27 and TRBJ1-2, with TRBD1 matching over 12 bases. Germline assignment: CDR1 MNHEY and CDR2 SMNVEV (reference sequence). This CDR3 spans 15 amino acids. After removal of 5 bases from V and 7 bases from J, the junction contained 8 bases not matched to a gene. CDR3 region: CASSARDRGLRGYTF. CDR3 DNA: TGTGCCAGCAGTGCCCGGGACAGGGGGCTGCGTGGCTACACCTTC.

The V and J genes are TRBV6-1 and TRBJ1-6; D gene unclear. Trimming stripped 6 bases from V and 0 bases from J, with 12 bases between. CDR3 length equals 16 residues. Per germline, CDR1 MNHNS and CDR2 SASEGT. CDR3 sequence: CASRETVISYNSPLHF. In DNA form, the CDR3 reads TGTGCCAGCAGAGAAACGGTGATCTCCTATAATTCACCCCTCCACTTT.

This chain connects TRBV7-6 to TRBJ1-5; D remains unclear. The germline gives CDR1 SGHVS, CDR2 FNYEAQ. CDR3 size: 17 residues. Trimming stripped 0 bases from V and 0 bases from J, with 12 bases between. CDR3 region: CASSLARPAHSNQPQHF. In DNA, the CDR3 is TGTGCCAGCAGCTTAGCGCGGCCAGCTCATAGCAATCAGCCCCAGCATTTT.

By sample share, this clone is large. The genes are TRBV2 and TRBJ1-5; D gene uncertain. V gave up 3 bases and J gave up 11 bases, with 26 bases separating them. Germline CDR1 and CDR2: SNHLY and FYNNEI. CDR3 length: 17 amino acids. The CDR3 DNA reads TGTGCCAGCAGTGACAATCCTTTCGGCGATTTCACCAAAGCCCAGCATTTT. Translated: CASSDNPFGDFTKAQHF.

The chain carries TRBV2 and TRBJ2-1; a possible D gene is TRBD1 (5 bases). V was pared by 7 bases and J by 10 bases, with 23 bases between. The CDR3 runs 15 residues. CDR1 is SNHLY and CDR2 is FYNNEI in the germline V gene. CDR3 sequence reads: CASTTDSWKFKEQFF. In DNA form, the CDR3 reads TGTGCCAGCACCACCGACAGCTGGAAGTTCAAGGAGCAGTTCTTC.